Listed below are T cell receptor beta chains from one sample, sequenced in a study of shared clonotypes between healthy human individuals. Sequencing used immunoSEQ multiplex PCR; TCRdb keeps in-frame clones, though not all of them. The sample shows around 2.5 million clones, 90% to 95% of them seen only once. Sequenced material: naive CD4+ T cells from PBMCs. The receptors derive from a man aged 18 to 35 in good health. Some clones in this sample may be carry-over from other donors' samples. Each CDR3 is given without its conserved first and last residue. Fields, in order: clone size, J gene, V gene, CDR3 protein. Clone sizes are given selectively: once, few, many, or a class where the clone is expanded.

- TRBJ2-3 TRBV19 ASSIGTGGFTDTQY
- TRBJ2-2 TRBV9 ASSPQIAGTGELF
- TRBJ2-3 TRBV19 ASSIGPGPSTDTQY
once TRBJ1-5 TRBV6-5 ASSYSSGNQPQH
- TRBJ2-7 TRBV28 ASDLTYEQY
once TRBJ2-7 TRBV6-6 ASSDSAYEQY
- TRBJ1-2 TRBV9 ASSVGNSANYGYT
- TRBJ2-5 TRBV7-9 ASSSRESQY
- TRBJ2-7 TRBV7-3 ASSLAGREYEQY
- TRBJ2-2 TRBV6-6 ASSIQGTGELF
- TRBJ2-3 TRBV5-1 ASSLLAGSTDTQY
- TRBJ2-6 TRBV11-2 ASSYRVSAHSGANVLT
- TRBJ2-2 TRBV7-3 ASSLDRVAGSGELF
- TRBJ2-3 TRBV5-1 ASSKQGADTQY
- TRBJ1-4 TRBV7-9 ASSLASGGGEKLF
- TRBJ1-2 TRBV28 ASTSGVYGYT
- TRBJ1-2 TRBV28 ASSFGQGFYGYT
- TRBJ2-1 TRBV18 ASSPRPGADEQF
once TRBJ2-5 TRBV14 ASSQAASGRAGFQETQY
- TRBJ2-1 TRBV6-5 ASSYQLKQF
- TRBJ2-7 TRBV2 ASSARLAGDYEQY
- TRBJ1-1 TRBV5-1 ASSLDPAPNTEAF
- TRBJ2-1 TRBV14 ASSLAGPYNEQF
- TRBJ2-3 TRBV7-3 ASSPFGVAGGTDTQY
- TRBJ2-1 TRBV25-1 ASSEAGLAGGNEQF
- TRBJ1-3 TRBV9 ASSTPSGPSAGNTIY
- TRBJ1-2 TRBV28 ASSLGGTAGGYT
- TRBJ1-1 TRBV30 AWNRGLSSTEAF
- TRBJ2-2 TRBV19 ASRGQANTGELF
once TRBJ2-2 TRBV6-5 ASSKGQSNTGELF
- TRBJ2-2 TRBV2 AGVAGEAGELF
- TRBJ2-7 TRBV4-1 ASSQSRGGLAGSSYEQY
- TRBJ1-1 TRBV7-9 ASSPNRGLVLNTEAF
- TRBJ2-1 TRBV5-1 ASRRTGNEQF
once TRBJ2-7 TRBV7-2 ASRRAGGYEQY
- TRBJ1-1 TRBV19 ASRLSGGTEAF
- TRBJ2-2 TRBV6-1 ASTRPGGELF
- TRBJ2-3 TRBV7-2 ASSLATLSSGSTDTQY
- TRBJ2-3 TRBV9 ASSVGTTDTQY
- TRBJ2-1 TRBV7-2 ASSLAWGSGNKQF
- TRBJ1-1 TRBV27 ASSLGPNTEAF
- TRBJ2-7 TRBV6-6 ASRNGQGGPYEQY
once TRBJ2-3 TRBV6-5 ASSYQRGHTDTQY
- TRBJ1-2 TRBV6-1 ASSLDSNYGYT
- TRBJ1-5 TRBV4-2 ASSQVTGGSNQPQH
- TRBJ1-4 TRBV9 ASSQTGVATNEKLF
- TRBJ1-2 TRBV6-1 AVTGTEAGYT
- TRBJ2-3 TRBV20-1 SASTTDTQY
- TRBJ1-1 TRBV19 ASYIRHGGRVGAF
- TRBJ2-6 TRBV4-2 ASSQNFQGAGANVLT
- TRBJ2-5 TRBV28 ASRLRGLARPGETQY
- TRBJ1-3 TRBV6-5 ASFQRSGNTIY
- TRBJ2-3 TRBV27 ASRGGGRLADTQY
- TRBJ2-3 TRBV27 ASSSLSGLAGGPRDTQY